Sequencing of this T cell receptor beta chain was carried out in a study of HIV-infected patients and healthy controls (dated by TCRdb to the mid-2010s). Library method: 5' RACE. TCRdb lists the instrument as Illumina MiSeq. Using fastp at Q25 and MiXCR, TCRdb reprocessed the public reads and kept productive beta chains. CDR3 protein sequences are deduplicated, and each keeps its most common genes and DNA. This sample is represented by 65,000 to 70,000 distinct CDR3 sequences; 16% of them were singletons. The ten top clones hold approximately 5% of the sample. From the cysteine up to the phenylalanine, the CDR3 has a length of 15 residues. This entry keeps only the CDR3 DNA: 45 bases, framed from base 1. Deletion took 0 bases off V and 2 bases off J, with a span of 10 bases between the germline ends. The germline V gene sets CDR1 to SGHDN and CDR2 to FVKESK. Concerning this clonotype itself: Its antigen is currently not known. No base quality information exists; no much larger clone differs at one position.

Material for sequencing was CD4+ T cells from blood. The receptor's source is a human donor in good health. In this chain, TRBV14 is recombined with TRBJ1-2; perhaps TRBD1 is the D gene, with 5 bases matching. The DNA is TGTGCCAGCAGCCAAGATCGCTCAGGGAACTATGGCTACACCTTC. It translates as CASSQDRSGNYGYTF.